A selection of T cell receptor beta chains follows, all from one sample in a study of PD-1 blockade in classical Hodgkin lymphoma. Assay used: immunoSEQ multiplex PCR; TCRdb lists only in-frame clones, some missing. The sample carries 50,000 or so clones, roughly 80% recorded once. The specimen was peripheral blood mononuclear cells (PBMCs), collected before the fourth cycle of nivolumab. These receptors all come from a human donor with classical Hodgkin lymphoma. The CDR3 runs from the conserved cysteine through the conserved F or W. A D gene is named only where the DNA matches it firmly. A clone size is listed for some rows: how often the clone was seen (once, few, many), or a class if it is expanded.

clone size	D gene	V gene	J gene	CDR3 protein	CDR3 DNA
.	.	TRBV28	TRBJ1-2	CASSHGSRRADYGYTF	TGTGCCAGCAGTCATGGCTCGCGGAGGGCGGACTATGGCTACACCTTC
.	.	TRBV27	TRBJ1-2	CASSLSRGGADGYTF	TGTGCCAGCAGTTTATCGAGAGGGGGAGCGGATGGCTACACCTTC
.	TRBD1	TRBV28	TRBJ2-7	CASSSGTGLSYEQYF	TGTGCCAGCAGTTCCGGGACAGGGCTTTCCTACGAGCAGTACTTC
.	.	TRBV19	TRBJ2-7	CASSYGNPYEQYF	TGTGCCAGTAGTTACGGGAACCCCTACGAGCAGTACTTC
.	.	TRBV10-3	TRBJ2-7	CAISDGSSYEQYF	TGTGCCATCAGTGACGGCAGCTCCTACGAGCAGTACTTC
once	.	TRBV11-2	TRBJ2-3	CASSLDRGDTQYF	TGTGCCAGCAGCTTAGATCGGGGAGATACGCAGTATTTT
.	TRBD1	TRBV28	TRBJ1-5	CASSFDRGLNQPQHF	TGTGCCAGCAGTTTCGACAGGGGGCTGAATCAGCCCCAGCATTTT
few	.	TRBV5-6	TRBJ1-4	CASSLGPRVEDEKLFF	TGTGCCAGCAGCTTGGGACCCAGGGTAGAGGATGAAAAACTGTTTTTT
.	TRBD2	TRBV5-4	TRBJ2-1	CASSLFLAASYNEQFF	TGTGCCAGCAGCTTGTTCCTAGCGGCATCCTACAATGAGCAGTTCTTC
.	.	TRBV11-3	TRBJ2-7	CASSLAYEQYF	TGTGCCAGCAGCTTAGCATACGAGCAGTACTTC
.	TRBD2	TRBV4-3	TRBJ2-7	CASSRSASGSYEQYF	TGCGCCAGCAGCCGATCGGCTAGCGGATCCTACGAGCAGTACTTC
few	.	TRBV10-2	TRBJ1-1	CASSKGPMNTEAFF	TGCGCCAGCAGTAAGGGGCCTATGAACACTGAAGCTTTCTTT
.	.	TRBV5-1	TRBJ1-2	CASSFDSGGGYTF	TGCGCCAGCAGCTTCGACAGCGGCGGGGGCTACACCTTC
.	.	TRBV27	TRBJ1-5	CASSFGPNQPQHF	TGTGCCAGCAGTTTCGGGCCTAATCAGCCCCAGCATTTT
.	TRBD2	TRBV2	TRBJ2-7	CASNGGGLLPYEQYF	TGTGCCAGCAATGGGGGGGGACTTCTACCCTACGAGCAGTACTTC
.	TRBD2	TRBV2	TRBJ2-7	CASRMTSGVSYEQYF	TGTGCCAGCAGAATGACTAGCGGAGTTTCCTACGAGCAGTACTTC
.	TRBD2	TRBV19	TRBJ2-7	CASSSPGTSAYEQYF	TGTGCCAGTAGTTCTCCCGGGACTAGCGCCTACGAGCAGTACTTC
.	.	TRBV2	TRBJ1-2	CASSDFENPVYGYTF	TGTGCCAGCAGTGACTTTGAGAACCCGGTCTATGGCTACACCTTC
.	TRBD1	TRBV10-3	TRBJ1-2	CAIRYGTDYGYTF	TGTGCCATCAGATATGGGACAGACTATGGCTACACCTTC
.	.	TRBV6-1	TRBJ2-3	CASTTGEGDTDTQYF	TGTGCCAGCACAACGGGAGAGGGGGACACAGATACGCAGTATTTT
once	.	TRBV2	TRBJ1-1	CASSTPGQRTEAFF	TGTGCCAGCAGTACGCCCGGACAGCGCACTGAAGCTTTCTTT
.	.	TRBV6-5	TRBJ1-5	CASRQGRNQPQHF	TGTGCCAGCAGACAGGGTCGAAATCAGCCCCAGCATTTT
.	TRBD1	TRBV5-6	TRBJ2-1	CASSFAGWTGAYNEQFF	TGTGCCAGCAGCTTCGCGGGGTGGACAGGGGCTTACAATGAGCAGTTCTTC
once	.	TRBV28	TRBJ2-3	CASSLMGLGTDTQYF	TGTGCCAGCAGTTTAATGGGCCTAGGCACAGATACGCAGTATTTT
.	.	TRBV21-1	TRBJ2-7	CASSAGTQGAEQYF	TGTGCCAGCAGCGCCGGGACCCAGGGGGCAGAGCAGTACTTC
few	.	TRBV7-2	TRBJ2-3	CASSFGGGLGQQYF	TGTGCCAGCAGCTTCGGCGGGGGCCTTGGGCAGCAGTATTTT
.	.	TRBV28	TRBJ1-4	CASSLTAAEKLFF	TGTGCCAGCAGTTTAACGGCAGCCGAAAAACTGTTTTTT
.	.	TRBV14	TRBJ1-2	CASSQDDGERYTF	TGTGCCAGCAGCCAAGATGACGGGGAACGCTACACCTTC
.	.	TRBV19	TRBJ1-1	CASSAYTNTEAFF	TGTGCCAGTAGTGCTTACACGAACACTGAAGCTTTCTTT
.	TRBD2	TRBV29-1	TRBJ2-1	CSVEGQIVLAGRDYNEQFF	TGCAGCGTTGAAGGGCAGATAGTCCTAGCGGGTAGAGATTACAATGAGCAGTTCTTC
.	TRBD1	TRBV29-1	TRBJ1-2	CSAGPRTGGLGYTF	TGCAGCGCAGGCCCCCGGACAGGGGGGTTGGGCTACACCTTC
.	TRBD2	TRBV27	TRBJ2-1	CASSGLAGGPWSEQFF	TGTGCCAGCAGTGGACTAGCGGGAGGGCCATGGAGTGAGCAGTTCTTC
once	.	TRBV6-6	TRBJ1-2	CASSQTVSAGYTF	TGTGCCAGCAGTCAAACAGTGTCGGCTGGCTACACCTTC